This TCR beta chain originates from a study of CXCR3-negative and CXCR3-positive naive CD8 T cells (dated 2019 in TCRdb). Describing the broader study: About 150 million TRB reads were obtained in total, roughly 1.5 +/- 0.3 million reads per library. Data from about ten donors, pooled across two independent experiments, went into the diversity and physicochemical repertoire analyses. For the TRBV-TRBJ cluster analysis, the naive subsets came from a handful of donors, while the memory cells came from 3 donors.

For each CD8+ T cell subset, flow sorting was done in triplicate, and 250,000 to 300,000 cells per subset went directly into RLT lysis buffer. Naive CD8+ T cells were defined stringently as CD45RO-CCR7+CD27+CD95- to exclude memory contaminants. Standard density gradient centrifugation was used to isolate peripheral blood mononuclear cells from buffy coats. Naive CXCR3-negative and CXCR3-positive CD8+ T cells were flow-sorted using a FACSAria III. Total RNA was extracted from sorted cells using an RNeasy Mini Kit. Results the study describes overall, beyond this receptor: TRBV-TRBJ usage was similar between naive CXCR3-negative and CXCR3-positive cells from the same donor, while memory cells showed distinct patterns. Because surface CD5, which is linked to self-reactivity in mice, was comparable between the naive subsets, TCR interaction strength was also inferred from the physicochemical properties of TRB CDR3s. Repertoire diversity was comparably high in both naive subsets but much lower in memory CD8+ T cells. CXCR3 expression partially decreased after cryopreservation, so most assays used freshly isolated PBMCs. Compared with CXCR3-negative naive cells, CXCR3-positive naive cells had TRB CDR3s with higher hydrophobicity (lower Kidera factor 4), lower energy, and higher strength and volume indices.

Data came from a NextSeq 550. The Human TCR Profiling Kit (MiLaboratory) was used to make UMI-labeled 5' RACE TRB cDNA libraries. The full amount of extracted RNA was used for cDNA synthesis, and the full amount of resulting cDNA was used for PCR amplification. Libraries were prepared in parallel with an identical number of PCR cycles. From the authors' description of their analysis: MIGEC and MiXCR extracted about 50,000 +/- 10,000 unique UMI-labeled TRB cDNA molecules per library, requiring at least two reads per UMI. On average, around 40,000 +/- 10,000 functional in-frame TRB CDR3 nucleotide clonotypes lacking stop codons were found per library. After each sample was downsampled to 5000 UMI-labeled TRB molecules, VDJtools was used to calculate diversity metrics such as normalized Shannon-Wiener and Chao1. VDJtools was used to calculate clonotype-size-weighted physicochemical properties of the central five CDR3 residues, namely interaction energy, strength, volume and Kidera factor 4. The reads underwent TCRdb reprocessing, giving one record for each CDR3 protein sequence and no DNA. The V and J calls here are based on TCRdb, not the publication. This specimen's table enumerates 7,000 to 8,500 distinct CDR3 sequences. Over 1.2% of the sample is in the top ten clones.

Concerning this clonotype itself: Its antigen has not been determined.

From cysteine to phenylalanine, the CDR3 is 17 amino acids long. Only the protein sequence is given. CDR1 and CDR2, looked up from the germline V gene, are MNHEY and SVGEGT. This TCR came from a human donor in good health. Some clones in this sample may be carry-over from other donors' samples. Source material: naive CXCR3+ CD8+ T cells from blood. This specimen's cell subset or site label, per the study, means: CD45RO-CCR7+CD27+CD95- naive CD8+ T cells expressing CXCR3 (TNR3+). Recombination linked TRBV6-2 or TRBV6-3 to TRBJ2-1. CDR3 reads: CASSYSMGSSSYNEQFF.